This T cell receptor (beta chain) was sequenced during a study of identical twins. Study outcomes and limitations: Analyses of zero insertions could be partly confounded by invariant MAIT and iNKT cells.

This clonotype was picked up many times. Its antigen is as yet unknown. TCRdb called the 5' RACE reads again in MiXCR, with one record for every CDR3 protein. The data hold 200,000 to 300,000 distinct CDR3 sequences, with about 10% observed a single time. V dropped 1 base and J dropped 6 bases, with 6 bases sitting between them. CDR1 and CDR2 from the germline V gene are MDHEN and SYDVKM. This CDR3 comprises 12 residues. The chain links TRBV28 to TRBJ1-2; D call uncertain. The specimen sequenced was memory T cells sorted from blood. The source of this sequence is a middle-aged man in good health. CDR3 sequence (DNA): TGTGCCAGCAGTTTATTCGGACATGGCTACACCTTC. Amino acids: CASSLFGHGYTF.